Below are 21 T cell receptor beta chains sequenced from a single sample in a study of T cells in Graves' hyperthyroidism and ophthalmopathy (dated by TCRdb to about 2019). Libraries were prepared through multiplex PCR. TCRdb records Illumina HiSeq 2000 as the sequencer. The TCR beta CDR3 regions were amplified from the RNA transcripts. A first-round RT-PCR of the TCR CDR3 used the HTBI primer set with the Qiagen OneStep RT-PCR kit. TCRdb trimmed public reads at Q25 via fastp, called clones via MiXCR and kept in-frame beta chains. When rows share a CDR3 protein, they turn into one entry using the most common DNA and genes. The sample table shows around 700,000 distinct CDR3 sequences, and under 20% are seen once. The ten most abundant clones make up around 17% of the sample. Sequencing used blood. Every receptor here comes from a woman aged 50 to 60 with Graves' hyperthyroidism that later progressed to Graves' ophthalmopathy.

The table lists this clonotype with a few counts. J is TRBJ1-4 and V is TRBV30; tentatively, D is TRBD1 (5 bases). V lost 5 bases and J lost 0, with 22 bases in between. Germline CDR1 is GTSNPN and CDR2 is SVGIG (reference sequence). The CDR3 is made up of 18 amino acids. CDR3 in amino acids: CAWWDQPAISATNEKLFF. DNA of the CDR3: TGTGCCTGGTGGGACCAACCAGCCATCTCCGCAACTAATGAAAAACTGTTTTTT.

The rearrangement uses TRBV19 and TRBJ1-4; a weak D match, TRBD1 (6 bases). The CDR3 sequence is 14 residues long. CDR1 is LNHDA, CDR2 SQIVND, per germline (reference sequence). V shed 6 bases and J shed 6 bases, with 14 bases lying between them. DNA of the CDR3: TGTGCCAGTAGCGAGGGGGGCAACGATGAAAAACTGTTTTTT. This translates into CASSEGGNDEKLFF.

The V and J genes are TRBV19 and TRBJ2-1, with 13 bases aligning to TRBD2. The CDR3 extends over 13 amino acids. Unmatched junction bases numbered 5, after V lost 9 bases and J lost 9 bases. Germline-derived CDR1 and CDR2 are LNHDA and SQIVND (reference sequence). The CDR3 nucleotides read TGTGCCAGCTCGACTAGCGGGAGGAGTGAGCAGTTCTTC. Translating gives CASSTSGRSEQFF.

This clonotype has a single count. The CDR3 protein is CASSVDGTGNEKLFF. CDR3 in DNA: TGTGCCAGCAGCGTAGACGGGACAGGTAATGAAAAACTGTTTTTT. The chain employs TRBV9 and TRBJ1-4; 8 bases fit TRBD1. The germline gives CDR1 SGDLS, CDR2 YYNGEE. Germline trimming cut 0 bases from V and 4 bases from J; bases unmatched to any gene: 2. The CDR3 runs 15 residues.

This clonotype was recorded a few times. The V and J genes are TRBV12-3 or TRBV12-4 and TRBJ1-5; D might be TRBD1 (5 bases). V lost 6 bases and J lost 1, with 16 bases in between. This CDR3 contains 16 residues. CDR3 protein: CASSLGGVRSNQPQHF. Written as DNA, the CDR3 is TGTGCCAGCAGCTTGGGGGGGGTTCGGAGCAATCAGCCCCAGCATTTT.

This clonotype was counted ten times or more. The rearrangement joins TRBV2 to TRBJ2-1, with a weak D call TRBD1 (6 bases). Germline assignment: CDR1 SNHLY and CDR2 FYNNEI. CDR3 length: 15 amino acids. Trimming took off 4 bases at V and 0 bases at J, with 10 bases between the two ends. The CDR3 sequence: CASSAGVGSYNEQFF. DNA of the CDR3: TGTGCCAGCAGTGCAGGGGTAGGCTCCTACAATGAGCAGTTCTTC.

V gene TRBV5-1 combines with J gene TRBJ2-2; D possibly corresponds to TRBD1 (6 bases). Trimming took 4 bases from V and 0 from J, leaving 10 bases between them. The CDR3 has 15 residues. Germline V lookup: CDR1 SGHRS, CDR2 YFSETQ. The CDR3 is CASSPDRTNTGELFF. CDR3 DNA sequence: TGCGCCAGCAGCCCGGACAGAACGAACACCGGGGAGCTGTTTTTT.

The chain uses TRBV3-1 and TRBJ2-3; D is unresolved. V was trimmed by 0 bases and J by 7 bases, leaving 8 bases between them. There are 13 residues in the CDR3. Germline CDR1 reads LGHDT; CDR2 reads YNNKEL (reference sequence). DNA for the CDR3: TGTGCCAGCAGCCAAGATCTTCTACATACGCAGTATTTT. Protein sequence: CASSQDLLHTQYF.

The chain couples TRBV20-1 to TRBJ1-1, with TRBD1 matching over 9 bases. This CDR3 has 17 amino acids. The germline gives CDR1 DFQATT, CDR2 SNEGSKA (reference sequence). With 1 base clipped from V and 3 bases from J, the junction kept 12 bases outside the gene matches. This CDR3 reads CSARGGQGGFRDTEAFF. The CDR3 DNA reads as TGCAGTGCTAGAGGGGGACAGGGCGGTTTTCGGGACACTGAAGCTTTCTTT.

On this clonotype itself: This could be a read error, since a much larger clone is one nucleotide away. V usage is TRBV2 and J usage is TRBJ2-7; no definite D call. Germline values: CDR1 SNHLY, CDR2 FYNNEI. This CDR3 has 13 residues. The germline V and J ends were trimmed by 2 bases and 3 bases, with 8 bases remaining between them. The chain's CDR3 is CASSERNYYEQYV. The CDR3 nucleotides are TGTGCCAGCAGTGAAAGGAACTACTACGAGCAGTACGTC.

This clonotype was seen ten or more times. The CDR3 loop reads CASSLDSGQETQYF. The DNA of the CDR3 is TGTGCCAGCAGCTTGGATTCGGGGCAAGAGACCCAGTACTTC. The rearrangement links TRBV5-5 to TRBJ2-5, with D maybe TRBD2 (5 bases). The ends were cut back, 0 bases at V and 2 bases at J, with 8 bases in the middle. Germline V CDR1 and CDR2: SGHKS, YYEKEE (reference sequence). The CDR3 is 14 residues long. Supplemented by reference TRBV5-5 and TRBJ2-5, the full variable domain reads DAGVTQSPTHLIKTRGQQVTLRCSPISGHKSVSWYQQVLGQGPQFIFQYYEKEERGRGNFPDRFSARQFPNYSSELNVNALLLGDSALYLCASSLDSGQETQYFGPGTRLLVL.

The chain's CDR3 is CASSYPAATNEKLFF. CDR3 sequence (DNA): TGTGCCAGCAGTTACCCGGCCGCAACTAATGAAAAACTGTTTTTT. The chain has TRBV6-9 and TRBJ1-4; D unresolved. The V end was cut by 3 bases, the J end by 0 bases, with 8 bases between. The CDR3 extends over 15 amino acids. Looked up from germline, CDR1 is MNHGY and CDR2 is SVAAGI.

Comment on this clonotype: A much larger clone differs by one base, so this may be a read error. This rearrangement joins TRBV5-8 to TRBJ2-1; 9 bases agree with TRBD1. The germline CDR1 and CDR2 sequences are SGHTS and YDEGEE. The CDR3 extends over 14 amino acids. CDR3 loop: CVSSSTGGWNEQFF. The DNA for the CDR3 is TGTGTCAGCAGCTCGACAGGGGGTTGGAATGAGCAGTTCTTC. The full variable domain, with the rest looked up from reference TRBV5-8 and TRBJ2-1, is EAGVTQSPTHLIKTRGQQATLRCSPISGHTSVYWYQQALGLGLQFLLWYDEGEERNRGNFPPRFSGRQFPNYSSELNVNALELEDSALYLCVSSSTGGWNEQFFGPGTRLTVL.

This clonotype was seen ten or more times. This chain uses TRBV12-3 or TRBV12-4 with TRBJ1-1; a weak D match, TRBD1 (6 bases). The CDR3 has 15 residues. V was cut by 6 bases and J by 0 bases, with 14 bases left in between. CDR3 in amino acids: CASRNRAGLNTEAFF. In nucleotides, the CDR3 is TGTGCCAGCAGGAACAGGGCAGGGTTGAACACTGAAGCTTTCTTT.

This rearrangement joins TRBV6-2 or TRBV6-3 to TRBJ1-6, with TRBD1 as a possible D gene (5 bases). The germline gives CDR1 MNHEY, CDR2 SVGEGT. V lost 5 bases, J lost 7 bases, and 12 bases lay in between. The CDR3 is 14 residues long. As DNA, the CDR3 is TGTGCCAGCAGTGCGGGGCAGTGGAATTCACCCCTCCACTTT. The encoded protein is CASSAGQWNSPLHF.

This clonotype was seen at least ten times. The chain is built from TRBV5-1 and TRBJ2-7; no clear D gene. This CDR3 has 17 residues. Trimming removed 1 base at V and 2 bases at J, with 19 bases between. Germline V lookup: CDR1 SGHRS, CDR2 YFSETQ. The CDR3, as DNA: TGCGCCAGCAGCTTGTGGGCCGGGCCACAGACCACCTACGAGCAGTACTTC. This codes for CASSLWAGPQTTYEQYF.

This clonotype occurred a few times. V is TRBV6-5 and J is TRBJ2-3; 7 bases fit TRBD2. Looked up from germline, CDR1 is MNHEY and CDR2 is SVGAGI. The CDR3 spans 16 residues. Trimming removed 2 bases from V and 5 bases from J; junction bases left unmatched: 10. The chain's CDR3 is CASSYEGRGRVDTQYF. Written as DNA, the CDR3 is TGTGCCAGCAGTTACGAGGGGCGGGGGAGAGTAGATACGCAGTATTTT.

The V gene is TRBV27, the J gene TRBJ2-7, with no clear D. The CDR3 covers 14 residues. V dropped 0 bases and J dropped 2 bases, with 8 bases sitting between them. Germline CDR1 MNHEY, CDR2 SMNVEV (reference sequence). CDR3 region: CASSLSPVAYEQYF. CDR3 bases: TGTGCCAGCAGTTTATCCCCGGTGGCCTACGAGCAGTACTTC.

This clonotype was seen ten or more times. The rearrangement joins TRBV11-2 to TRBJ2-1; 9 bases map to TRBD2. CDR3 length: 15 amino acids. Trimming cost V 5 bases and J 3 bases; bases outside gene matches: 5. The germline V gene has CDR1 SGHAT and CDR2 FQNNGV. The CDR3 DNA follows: TGTGCCAGCAGCCCTAGCGGGGCGTTCTACAATGAGCAGTTCTTC. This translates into CASSPSGAFYNEQFF. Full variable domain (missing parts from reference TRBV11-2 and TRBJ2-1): EAGVAQSPRYKIIEKRQSVAFWCNPISGHATLYWYQQILGQGPKLLIQFQNNGVVDDSQLPKDRFSAERLKGVDSTLKIQPAKLEDSAVYLCASSPSGAFYNEQFFGPGTRLTVL.

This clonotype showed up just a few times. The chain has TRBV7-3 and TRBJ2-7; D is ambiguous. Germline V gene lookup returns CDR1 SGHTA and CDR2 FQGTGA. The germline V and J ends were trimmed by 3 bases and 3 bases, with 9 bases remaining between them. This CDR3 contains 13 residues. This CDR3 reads CASSFDSNYEQYF. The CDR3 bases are TGTGCCAGCAGCTTTGACTCGAACTACGAGCAGTACTTC.

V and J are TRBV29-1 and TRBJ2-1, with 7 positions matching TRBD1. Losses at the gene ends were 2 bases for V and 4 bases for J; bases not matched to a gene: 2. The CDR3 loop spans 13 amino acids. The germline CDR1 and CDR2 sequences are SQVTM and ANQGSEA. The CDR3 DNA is TGCAGCGTTGAACTGGGACAGTACAATGAGCAGTTCTTC. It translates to CSVELGQYNEQFF.